Sequencing of this TCR beta chain was carried out in a study of cytomegalovirus exposure and HLA in healthy donors. Findings of the study overall: About 87% or about 30% of the time was how often most TCR beta V segments were productive, according to an earlier analysis. HLA-A and HLA-B allele assignments for most subjects were reportedly predicted accurately using TCR beta sequences.

Losses at the gene ends were 4 bases for V and 7 bases for J; bases not matched to a gene: 4. The CDR3 covers 16 residues. Germline V gene lookup returns CDR1 SNHLY and CDR2 FYNNEI. The PCR had 60 Vbeta and 13 Jbeta primers. TCRdb keeps only in-frame clones here, not all; method: immunoSEQ multiplex PCR. The table includes about 170,000 clones, about four fifths detected once. With respect to this clone: Its antigen is unidentified.

The chain is built from TRBV2 and TRBJ2-1; the match to TRBD2 covers 16 bases. The sequence derives from a boy aged 2 to 10 in good health and CMV-seronegative. The sequencing input was PBMCs. The CDR3 nucleotides are TGTGCCAGCAGTGTGAGGGGACTAGCGGGAGGGAATGAGCAGTTCTTC. It codes for CASSVRGLAGGNEQFF. Variable domain in full (rest from reference TRBV2 and TRBJ2-1): EPEVTQTPSHQVTQMGQEVILRCVPISNHLYFYWYRQILGQKVEFLVSFYNNEISEKSEIFDDQFSVERPDGSNFTLKIRSTKLEDSAMYFCASSVRGLAGGNEQFFGPGTRLTVL.